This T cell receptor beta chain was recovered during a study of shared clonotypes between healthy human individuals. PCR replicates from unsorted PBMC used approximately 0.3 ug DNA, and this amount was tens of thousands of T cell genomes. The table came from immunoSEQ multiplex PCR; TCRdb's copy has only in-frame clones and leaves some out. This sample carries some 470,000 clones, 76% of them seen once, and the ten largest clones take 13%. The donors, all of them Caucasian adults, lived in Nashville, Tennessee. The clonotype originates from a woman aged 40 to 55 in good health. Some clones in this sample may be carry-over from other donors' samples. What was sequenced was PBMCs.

CDR3 sequence reads: CASSFDSTEAFF. The CDR3 DNA reads TGTGCCAGCAGCTTCGACAGCACTGAAGCTTTCTTT. V and J are TRBV5-4 and TRBJ1-1; weak D call: TRBD1 (5 bases). Trimming took off 2 bases at V and 4 bases at J, with 6 bases between the two ends. The CDR3 is 12 amino acids. The germline CDR1 and CDR2 sequences are SGHNT and YYREEE (reference sequence).